This is a list of T cell receptor beta chains from one sample in a study of CD8+CD57+ T cells in acquired aplastic anemia. Using its own MiXCR run on the reads, TCRdb lists one record per CDR3 protein. The table records about 180,000 distinct CDR3 sequences, around 50% of them present only once. The material sequenced was sorted CD4+, CD8+, or CD8+CD57+ T cells (not recorded which) from PBMCs. The source is a human donor with aplastic anemia. The CDR3 runs from the conserved cysteine through the conserved F or W. The order of the fields is D gene, J gene, V gene, clone size, CDR3 DNA, CDR3 protein. D genes are given only for firm matches. A clone size is listed for some rows: how often the clone was seen (once, few, many), or a class if it is expanded.

D: TRBD2; J: TRBJ2-7; V: TRBV10-3; size: few; DNA: TGTGCCATCCAGGGGACTAGCGGGGCCTACGAGCAGTACTTC; CDR3: CAIQGTSGAYEQYF
D: .; J: TRBJ2-1; V: TRBV11-1; size: .; DNA: TGTGCCAGCAGCCCGCGTGGAGCGGGCAAAATATGGAGTGAGCAGTTCTTC; CDR3: CASSPRGAGKIWSEQFF
D: TRBD2; J: TRBJ2-5; V: TRBV11-1; size: many; DNA: TGTGCCAGCAGCGTGGGACTAGCGGGCCAAGAGACCCAGTACTTC; CDR3: CASSVGLAGQETQYF
D: .; J: TRBJ2-5; V: TRBV24-1; size: .; DNA: TGTGCCACCAGTGATTTGCGGACAGGCGGGGGAGAGACCCAGTACTTC; CDR3: CATSDLRTGGGETQYF
D: .; J: TRBJ1-6; V: TRBV6-2/TRBV6-3; size: .; DNA: TGTGCCAGCCACCAAGGGAAATCACCCCTCCACTTT; CDR3: CASHQGKSPLHF
D: TRBD2; J: TRBJ2-1; V: TRBV20-1; size: few; DNA: TGCAGTGTTCATCCCACCCAGCGGGGGGATTACAATGAGCAGTTCTTC; CDR3: CSVHPTQRGDYNEQFF
D: TRBD1; J: TRBJ2-7; V: TRBV29-1; size: few; DNA: TGCAGCGTCCAGAGGACAGGGGACTACGAGCAGTACTTC; CDR3: CSVQRTGDYEQYF
D: TRBD2; J: TRBJ2-1; V: TRBV2; size: many; DNA: TGTGCCAGCAGGGTTGACCTAGCGGGGGGGCAGGATGAGCAGTTCTTC; CDR3: CASRVDLAGGQDEQFF
D: .; J: TRBJ1-1; V: TRBV3-1; size: many; DNA: TGTGCCAGCAGCATAACAGGGATGGGCGCTTTCTTT; CDR3: CASSITGMGAFF
D: .; J: TRBJ1-3; V: TRBV2; size: many; DNA: TGTGCCAGCAGTGAAGCAGGGCAGAGAAACACCATATATTTT; CDR3: CASSEAGQRNTIYF
D: .; J: TRBJ2-2; V: TRBV11-1; size: .; DNA: TGTGCCAGCAGCTCCCCGACTATCCTTAACACCGGGGAGCTGTTTTTT; CDR3: CASSSPTILNTGELFF
D: .; J: TRBJ2-1; V: TRBV24-1; size: .; DNA: TGTGCCACCAGTGCCCCTTGGGGCAGGGGGACTCCTAATGAGCAGTTCTTC; CDR3: CATSAPWGRGTPNEQFF
D: TRBD1; J: TRBJ1-1; V: TRBV20-1; size: many; DNA: TGCAGTGCTGGACAGGGTCGGCGAGGGACTGAAGCTTTCTTT; CDR3: CSAGQGRRGTEAFF
D: .; J: TRBJ2-1; V: TRBV24-1; size: .; DNA: TGTGCCACCAGTGGATTACAGCCAAGCTCCTACAATGAGCAGTTCTTC; CDR3: CATSGLQPSSYNEQFF
D: .; J: TRBJ1-5; V: TRBV2; size: .; DNA: TGTGCCAGCAGTGAAGGGGTTTATCAGCCCCAGCATTTT; CDR3: CASSEGVYQPQHF
D: TRBD1; J: TRBJ2-6; V: TRBV2; size: once; DNA: TGTGCCAGCCTCCTGCGGGACAGGGGAAACTCTGGGGCCAACGTCCTGACTTTC; CDR3: CASLLRDRGNSGANVLTF
D: TRBD1; J: TRBJ2-7; V: TRBV7-8; size: .; DNA: TGTGCCAGCAGCTTAGCCCCGACAGGGACCGCCTTCTCCTACGAGCAGTACTTC; CDR3: CASSLAPTGTAFSYEQYF
D: .; J: TRBJ2-3; V: TRBV5-1; size: few; DNA: TGCGCCAGCAGCCGATCCCGGGACACTGATGTGGCAGATACGCAGTATTTT; CDR3: CASSRSRDTDVADTQYF
D: TRBD2; J: TRBJ2-5; V: TRBV5-6; size: .; DNA: TGTGCCAGCAATACCCGGGCGGGGGGAGAGACCCAGTACTTC; CDR3: CASNTRAGGETQYF
D: .; J: TRBJ2-7; V: TRBV20-1; size: .; DNA: TGCAGTGCTAGAGATCAGCCAGGGGCCTACGAGCAGTACTTC; CDR3: CSARDQPGAYEQYF
D: .; J: TRBJ1-2; V: TRBV24-1; size: .; DNA: TGTGCCACCAGTGATTTTTCGTTTGGCTACACCTTC; CDR3: CATSDFSFGYTF
D: TRBD1; J: TRBJ1-2; V: TRBV6-5; size: many; DNA: TGTGCCAGCAGTTGGGGGCAGGGGGCGCAAGGCTACACCTTC; CDR3: CASSWGQGAQGYTF
D: TRBD1; J: TRBJ2-1; V: TRBV7-3; size: many; DNA: TGTGCCAGCAGCTTATCAGGGGGCGAGCAGTTCTTC; CDR3: CASSLSGGEQFF
D: TRBD1; J: TRBJ1-2; V: TRBV10-3; size: .; DNA: TGTGCCATCAGTGAGTCCCGGGACAGGAGGGGCTACACCTTC; CDR3: CAISESRDRRGYTF
D: .; J: TRBJ1-2; V: TRBV7-8; size: many; DNA: TGTGCCAGCAGCTTAAACGGGAAAAGAAATGGCTACACCTTC; CDR3: CASSLNGKRNGYTF
D: .; J: TRBJ1-1; V: TRBV20-1; size: few; DNA: TGCAGTGCAAAAACAGCGCACACTGAAGCTTTCTTT; CDR3: CSAKTAHTEAFF
D: TRBD1; J: TRBJ1-1; V: TRBV10-3; size: .; DNA: TGTGCCATCAGCTGGACAGGGGGCAACACTGAAGCTTTCTTT; CDR3: CAISWTGGNTEAFF
D: TRBD1; J: TRBJ1-5; V: TRBV6-4; size: many; DNA: TGTGCCAGCATTGTCCCGGGACAGCAAAATCAGCCCCAGCATTTT; CDR3: CASIVPGQQNQPQHF
D: .; J: TRBJ2-6; V: TRBV29-1; size: .; DNA: TGCAGCGTTTCCGGGGTTGGTGGGGCCAACGTCCTGACTTTC; CDR3: CSVSGVGGANVLTF
D: .; J: TRBJ1-1; V: TRBV24-1; size: many; DNA: TGTGCCACCAGTGATTCGGGGGTGAACACTGAAGCTTTCTTT; CDR3: CATSDSGVNTEAFF
D: .; J: TRBJ1-2; V: TRBV25-1; size: .; DNA: TGTGCCAGCAGTGCTAGCGGACAAGGGTATGGCTACACCTTC; CDR3: CASSASGQGYGYTF
D: .; J: TRBJ1-1; V: TRBV5-1; size: many; DNA: TGCGCCAGCAGCTTCGAGGGTGGTGGCACTGAAGCTTTCTTT; CDR3: CASSFEGGGTEAFF
D: .; J: TRBJ2-1; V: TRBV18; size: few; DNA: TGTGCCAGCTCACCGGGACAGCCGGAGGGTGAGCAGTTCTTC; CDR3: CASSPGQPEGEQFF
D: .; J: TRBJ2-7; V: TRBV18; size: .; DNA: TGTGCCAGCTCTGGGGGGGCCTCCCCCGGCGAGCAGTACTTC; CDR3: CASSGGASPGEQYF
D: .; J: TRBJ2-1; V: TRBV5-1; size: few; DNA: TGCGCCAGCAGCTCACAACCCGGCCCTTTTTACAATGAGCAGTTCTTC; CDR3: CASSSQPGPFYNEQFF
D: .; J: TRBJ2-7; V: TRBV29-1; size: .; DNA: TGCAGCGTCGCGACAGAGAGCTCCTACGAGCAGTACTTC; CDR3: CSVATESSYEQYF
D: .; J: TRBJ1-2; V: TRBV20-1; size: .; DNA: TGCAGTGCTAGAGACGAGGAGGGGTCACCCTATGGCTACACCTTC; CDR3: CSARDEEGSPYGYTF
D: TRBD1; J: TRBJ2-7; V: TRBV7-2; size: few; DNA: TGTGCCAGCAGCTTAGTGCGGACAGGGTGGAACGAGCAGTACTTC; CDR3: CASSLVRTGWNEQYF
D: .; J: TRBJ2-5; V: TRBV19; size: .; DNA: TGTGCCAGTAGTATAGACCTACAGTGGGCAGGGACCCAGTACTTC; CDR3: CASSIDLQWAGTQYF
D: .; J: TRBJ1-4; V: TRBV12-3/TRBV12-4; size: many; DNA: TGTGCCAGCAGTTTTAGTATACTTTCAGGAAAACTGTTTTTT; CDR3: CASSFSILSGKLFF
D: TRBD1; J: TRBJ1-2; V: TRBV10-1; size: .; DNA: TGCGCCAGCAGTGAGTCGATGCCCGGGACAGGGGCCTATGGCTACACCTTC; CDR3: CASSESMPGTGAYGYTF
D: TRBD1; J: TRBJ1-3; V: TRBV30; size: few; DNA: TGTGCCTGTAAACAGGGGCTGGGAAACACCATATATTTT; CDR3: CACKQGLGNTIYF
D: .; J: TRBJ1-2; V: TRBV30; size: few; DNA: TGTGCCTGGAGTGGAGAACGGTATGGCTACACCTTC; CDR3: CAWSGERYGYTF
D: .; J: TRBJ2-3; V: TRBV19; size: .; DNA: TGTGCCAGTAGCCGCCTTTCGGGGGCAGATACGCAGTATTTT; CDR3: CASSRLSGADTQYF
D: .; J: TRBJ1-4; V: TRBV27; size: .; DNA: TGTGCCAGCAGTTTGGCTCGAACTTCAACTAATGAAAAACTGCTTTTT; CDR3: CASSLARTSTNEKLLF
D: .; J: TRBJ2-3; V: TRBV5-1; size: many; DNA: TGCGCCAGCAGCTTGGAAGGACAGACAGATACGCAGTATTTT; CDR3: CASSLEGQTDTQYF
D: .; J: TRBJ2-7; V: TRBV24-1; size: few; DNA: TGTGCCACCAGTGACTCCGGACAGATCGAGCAGTACTTC; CDR3: CATSDSGQIEQYF
D: .; J: TRBJ2-6; V: TRBV2; size: once; DNA: TGTGCCAGCAGTCAAAGCTCTGGGGCCAACGTCCTGACTTTC; CDR3: CASSQSSGANVLTF
D: .; J: TRBJ1-2; V: TRBV2; size: .; DNA: TGTGCCAGCAGTGGACTTGGACAGAAATATGGCTACACCTTC; CDR3: CASSGLGQKYGYTF
D: .; J: TRBJ1-2; V: TRBV7-9; size: .; DNA: TGTGCCAGCAGCCCGGGGACGGAATACATCCATGGCTACACCTTC; CDR3: CASSPGTEYIHGYTF
D: .; J: TRBJ1-2; V: TRBV10-2; size: many; DNA: TGCGCCAGCTCCCGGGGGGACTCTAACTATGGCTACACCTTC; CDR3: CASSRGDSNYGYTF
D: TRBD2; J: TRBJ2-7; V: TRBV5-1; size: .; DNA: TGCGCCAGCAGCGGGGATGGGGAGGGCCTGCACGAGCAGTACTTC; CDR3: CASSGDGEGLHEQYF
D: TRBD1; J: TRBJ2-7; V: TRBV14; size: many; DNA: TGTGCCAGCAGCCCACAGGGGGCGCATTTCTACGAGCAGTACTTC; CDR3: CASSPQGAHFYEQYF
D: .; J: TRBJ1-6; V: TRBV12-3/TRBV12-4; size: .; DNA: TGTGCCAGCAGTGTCCCAGGCTCACCCCTCCACTTT; CDR3: CASSVPGSPLHF
D: .; J: TRBJ1-2; V: TRBV28; size: .; DNA: TGTGCCAGCAGTCCGTCGGGGAGGAGGGGAAGTGGCTACACCTTC; CDR3: CASSPSGRRGSGYTF
D: .; J: TRBJ2-2; V: TRBV19; size: many; DNA: TGTGCCAGTAGTATAGTTGAGGGCGGAAACACCGGGGAGCTGTTTTTT; CDR3: CASSIVEGGNTGELFF
D: .; J: TRBJ1-1; V: TRBV13; size: .; DNA: TGTGCCAGCAGTGAAAGGGGCTCGAGAGGACCTGAAGCTTTTTTT; CDR3: CASSERGSRGPEAFF
D: .; J: TRBJ1-5; V: TRBV10-3; size: .; DNA: TGTGCCACCCGATCGGGGGTTCAGCCCCAGCATTTT; CDR3: CATRSGVQPQHF
D: .; J: TRBJ1-4; V: TRBV20-1; size: .; DNA: TGCAGTGCTAAGCGGGATGTTAATGAAAAACTGTTTTTT; CDR3: CSAKRDVNEKLFF
D: .; J: TRBJ2-5; V: TRBV20-1; size: few; DNA: TGCAGTGCTAGACAGGCGAAGACCCAGTACTTC; CDR3: CSARQAKTQYF